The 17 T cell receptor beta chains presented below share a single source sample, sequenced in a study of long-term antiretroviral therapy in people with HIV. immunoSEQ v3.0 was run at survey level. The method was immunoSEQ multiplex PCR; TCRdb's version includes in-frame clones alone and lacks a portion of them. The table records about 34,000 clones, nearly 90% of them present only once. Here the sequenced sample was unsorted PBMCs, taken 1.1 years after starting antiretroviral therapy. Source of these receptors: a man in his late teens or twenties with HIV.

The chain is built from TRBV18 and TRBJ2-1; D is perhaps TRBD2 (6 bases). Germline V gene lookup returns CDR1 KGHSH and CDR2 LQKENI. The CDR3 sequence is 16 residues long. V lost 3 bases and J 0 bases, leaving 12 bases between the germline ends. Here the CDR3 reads CASSPGLGGSYNEQFF. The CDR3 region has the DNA TGTGCCAGCTCACCTGGGTTGGGGGGCTCCTACAATGAGCAGTTCTTC.

The CDR3 DNA reads TGTGCCAGCAGCCCTCGGGGAAAAGAGACCCAGTACTTC. Translation gives CASSPRGKETQYF. The chain carries TRBV13 and TRBJ2-5; D may be TRBD2 (5 bases). The CDR3 spans 13 residues. Per the germline V gene, CDR1 is PRHDT and CDR2 is FYEKMQ (reference sequence). Trimming removed 5 bases at V and 3 bases at J, with 10 bases between.

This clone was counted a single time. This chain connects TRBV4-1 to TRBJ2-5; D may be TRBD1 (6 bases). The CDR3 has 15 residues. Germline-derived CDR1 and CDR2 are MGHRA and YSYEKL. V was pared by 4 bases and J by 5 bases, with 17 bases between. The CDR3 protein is CASSLHISQGETQYF. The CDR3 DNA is TGCGCCAGCAGCCTCCACATCTCTCAGGGGGAGACCCAGTACTTC.

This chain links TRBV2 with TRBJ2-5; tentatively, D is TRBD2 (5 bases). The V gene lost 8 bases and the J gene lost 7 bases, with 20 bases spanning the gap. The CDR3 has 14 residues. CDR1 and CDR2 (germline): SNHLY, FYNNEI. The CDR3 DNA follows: TGTGCCAGCTCTCCCGGGGTTAGTCACGGGACCCAGTACTTC. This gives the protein CASSPGVSHGTQYF.

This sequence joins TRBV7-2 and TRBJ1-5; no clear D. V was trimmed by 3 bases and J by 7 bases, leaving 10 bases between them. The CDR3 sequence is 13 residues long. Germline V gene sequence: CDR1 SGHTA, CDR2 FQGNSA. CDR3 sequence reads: CASSFEFTQPQHF. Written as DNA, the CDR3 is TGTGCCAGCAGCTTCGAATTCACGCAGCCCCAGCATTTT.

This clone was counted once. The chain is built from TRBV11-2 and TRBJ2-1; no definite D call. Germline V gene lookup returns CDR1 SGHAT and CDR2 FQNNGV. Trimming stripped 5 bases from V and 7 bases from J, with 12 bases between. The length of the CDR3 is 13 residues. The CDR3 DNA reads TGTGCCAGCAGCCCGGTGGCCGGAAATGAGCAGTTCTTC. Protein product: CASSPVAGNEQFF. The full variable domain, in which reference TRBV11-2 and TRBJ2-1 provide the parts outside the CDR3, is EAGVAQSPRYKIIEKRQSVAFWCNPISGHATLYWYQQILGQGPKLLIQFQNNGVVDDSQLPKDRFSAERLKGVDSTLKIQPAKLEDSAVYLCASSPVAGNEQFFGPGTRLTVL.

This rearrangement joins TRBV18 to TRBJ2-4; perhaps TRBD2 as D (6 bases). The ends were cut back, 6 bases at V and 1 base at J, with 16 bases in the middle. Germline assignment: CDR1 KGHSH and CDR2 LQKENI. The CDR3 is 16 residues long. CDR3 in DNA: TGTGCCAGCTCGAAAGGAGGGGCGCCTGCCAAAAACATTCAGTACTTC. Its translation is CASSKGGAPAKNIQYF.

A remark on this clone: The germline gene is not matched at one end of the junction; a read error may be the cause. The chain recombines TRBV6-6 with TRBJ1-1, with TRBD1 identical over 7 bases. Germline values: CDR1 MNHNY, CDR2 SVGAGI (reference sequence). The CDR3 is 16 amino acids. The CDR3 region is CASSYSRQTGNPEAFF. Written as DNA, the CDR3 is TGTGCCAGCAGTTACTCGAGGCAGACAGGGAACCCTGAAGCTTTCTTT.

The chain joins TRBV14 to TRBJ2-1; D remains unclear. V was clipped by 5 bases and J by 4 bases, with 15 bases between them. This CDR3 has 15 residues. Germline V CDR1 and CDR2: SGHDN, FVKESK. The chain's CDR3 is CASSTRSPSYNEQFF. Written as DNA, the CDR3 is TGTGCCAGCAGCACCCGGAGCCCTAGTTACAATGAGCAGTTCTTC.

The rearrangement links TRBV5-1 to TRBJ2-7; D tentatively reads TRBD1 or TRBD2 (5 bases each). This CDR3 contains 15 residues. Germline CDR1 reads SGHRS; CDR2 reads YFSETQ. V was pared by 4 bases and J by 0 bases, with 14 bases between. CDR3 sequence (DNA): TGCGCCAGCAGCCCGGGGTGGGGCAGCTCCTACGAGCAGTACTTC. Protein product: CASSPGWGSSYEQYF.

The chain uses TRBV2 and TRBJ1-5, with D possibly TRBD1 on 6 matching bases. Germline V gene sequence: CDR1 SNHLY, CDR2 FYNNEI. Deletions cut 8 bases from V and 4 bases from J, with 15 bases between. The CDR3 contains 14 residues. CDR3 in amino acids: CASAGEVGNQPQHF. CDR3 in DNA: TGTGCCAGCGCAGGGGAAGTAGGAAATCAGCCCCAGCATTTT.

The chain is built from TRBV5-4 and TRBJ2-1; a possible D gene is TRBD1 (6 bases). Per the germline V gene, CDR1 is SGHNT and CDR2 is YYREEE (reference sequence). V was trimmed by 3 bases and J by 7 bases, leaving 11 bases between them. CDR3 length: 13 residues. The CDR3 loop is CASSSGQLNEQFF. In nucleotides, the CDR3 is TGTGCCAGCAGCTCAGGACAGTTAAATGAGCAGTTCTTC.

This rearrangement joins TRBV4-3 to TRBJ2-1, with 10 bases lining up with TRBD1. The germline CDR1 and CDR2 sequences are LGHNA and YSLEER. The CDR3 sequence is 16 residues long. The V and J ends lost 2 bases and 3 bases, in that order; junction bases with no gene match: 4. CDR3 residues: CASSQRGTGDYNEQFF. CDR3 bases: TGCGCCAGCAGCCAAAGAGGGACAGGGGACTACAATGAGCAGTTCTTC.

The DNA for the CDR3 is TGTGCCAGCAGCTTCCTCGGTACAGCGAACACCGGGGAGCTGTTTTTT. This encodes CASSFLGTANTGELFF. The genes are TRBV7-3 and TRBJ2-2; D call uncertain. V lost 3 bases and J 0 bases, leaving 11 bases between the germline ends. The CDR3 contains 16 residues. The germline V gene has CDR1 SGHTA and CDR2 FQGTGA. Combining the CDR3 with reference TRBV7-3 and TRBJ2-2 gives the whole variable domain GAGVSQTPSNKVTEKGKYVELRCDPISGHTALYWYRQSLGQGPEFLIYFQGTGAADDSGLPNDRFFAVRPEGSVSTLKIQRTERGDSAVYLCASSFLGTANTGELFFGEGSRLTVL.

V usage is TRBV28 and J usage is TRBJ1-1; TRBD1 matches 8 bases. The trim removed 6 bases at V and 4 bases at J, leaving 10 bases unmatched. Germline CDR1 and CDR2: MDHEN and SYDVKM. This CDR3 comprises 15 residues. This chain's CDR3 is CASRSPGGVGTEAFF. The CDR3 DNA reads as TGTGCCAGCAGGAGCCCAGGGGGCGTGGGCACTGAAGCTTTCTTT.

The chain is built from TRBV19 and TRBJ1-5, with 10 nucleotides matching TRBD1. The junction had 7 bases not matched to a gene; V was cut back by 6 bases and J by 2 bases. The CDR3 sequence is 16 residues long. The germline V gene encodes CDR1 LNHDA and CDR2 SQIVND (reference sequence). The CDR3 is CASSQTGGLGNQPQHF. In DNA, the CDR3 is TGTGCCAGTAGCCAGACAGGGGGCCTCGGCAATCAGCCCCAGCATTTT.

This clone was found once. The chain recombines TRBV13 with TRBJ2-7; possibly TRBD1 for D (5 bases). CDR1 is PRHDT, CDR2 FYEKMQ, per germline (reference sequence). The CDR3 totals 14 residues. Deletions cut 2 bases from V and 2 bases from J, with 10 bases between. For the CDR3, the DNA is TGTGCCAGCAGCTTAAAGGTGACAGCCTACGAGCAGTACTTC. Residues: CASSLKVTAYEQYF.